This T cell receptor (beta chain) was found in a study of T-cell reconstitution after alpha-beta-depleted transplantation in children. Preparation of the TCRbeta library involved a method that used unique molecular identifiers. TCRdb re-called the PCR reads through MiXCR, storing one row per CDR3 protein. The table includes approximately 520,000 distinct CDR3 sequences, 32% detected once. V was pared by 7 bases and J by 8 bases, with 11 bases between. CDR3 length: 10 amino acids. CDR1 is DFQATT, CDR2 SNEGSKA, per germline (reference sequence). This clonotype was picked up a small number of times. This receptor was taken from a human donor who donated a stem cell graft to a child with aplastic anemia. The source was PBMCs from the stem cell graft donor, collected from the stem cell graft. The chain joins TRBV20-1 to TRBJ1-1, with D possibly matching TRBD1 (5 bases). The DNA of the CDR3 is TGCAGTGTGCGGGGGAGAGAAGCTTTCTTT. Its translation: CSVRGREAFF.